Sequencing of this T cell receptor (beta chain) was carried out in a study of radiation and T cells in renal cell carcinoma. Study conclusions and caveats: Pretreatment tumor biopsies were lacking, so baseline clonotypes are unknown.

V was pared by 1 base and J by 4 bases, with 11 bases between. The germline CDR1 and CDR2 sequences are SGHRS and YFSETQ. This CDR3 contains 15 residues. Stated time point: baseline pretreatment blood. The treatment is: 15 Gy SBRT to primary tumor, nephrectomy 4 weeks later. Serial blood draws occurred at baseline and 2 and 4 weeks post-SBRT. The tumor was a clear cell renal cell carcinoma. Some clones are missing from TCRdb's copy, which holds only in-frame ones; the method was immunoSEQ multiplex PCR. The sample carries 55,000 to 65,000 clones, approximately 80% recorded once. This clone was counted once. Its antigen is unknown.

This sequence was found in a man in his 60s with renal cell carcinoma. The gene calls are TRBV5-1 and TRBJ2-2; a possible D gene is TRBD2 (5 bases). The source material was blood, sampled from a patient whose treatment included radiotherapy and nephrectomy. The CDR3 DNA reads as TGCGCCAGCAGCTTGCAGAGGGTTAGCACCGGGGAGCTGTTTTTT. Translation gives CASSLQRVSTGELFF.